Listed here are 32 T cell receptor beta chains from one sample, sequenced in a study of human T cells and chemical hapten exposure. Stated time point: healthy volunteer bleed at 2 weeks. Sequencing started from total RNA isolated from unfractionated whole blood. Via MiXCR, TCRdb re-called the RACE reads, giving one row per CDR3 protein. The data show 30,000 to 35,000 distinct CDR3 sequences, 6% to 7.5% seen once. The sequencing sample was made of whole blood. These receptors were collected from a human donor in good health. Some clones in this sample may be carry-over from other donors' samples.

This clonotype came up a few times. CDR3 nucleotide sequence: TGTGCCAGCAGACCTCCAGGGATCCAAGATACGCAGTATTTT. It codes for CASRPPGIQDTQYF. The chain combines TRBV28 with TRBJ2-3, with D possibly matching TRBD1 (5 bases). V was cut by 6 bases and J by 5 bases, with 15 bases left in between. The CDR3 runs to 14 residues. Germline V gives CDR1 MDHEN, CDR2 SYDVKM.

The gene calls are TRBV7-2 and TRBJ1-4, with TRBD1 identical over 8 bases. CDR1 SGHTA and CDR2 FQGNSA come from the germline V gene. After removal of 3 bases from V and 7 bases from J, the junction contained 7 bases not matched to a gene. This CDR3 is 15 amino acids long. The CDR3 reads CASSLRGQAGEKLFF. The CDR3 nucleotides read TGTGCCAGCAGCTTGAGGGGACAGGCTGGTGAAAAACTGTTTTTT.

This chain uses TRBV28 with TRBJ2-7; the match to TRBD2 covers 10 bases. This CDR3 region has 15 residues. Germline V gene sequence: CDR1 MDHEN, CDR2 SYDVKM. Trimming cost V 3 bases and J 4 bases; bases outside gene matches: 6. The CDR3 loop reads CASSLALAGLYEQYF. CDR3 nucleotide sequence: TGTGCCAGCAGTTTGGCACTAGCGGGACTGTACGAGCAGTACTTC.

Note on this clonotype: A much larger clone is a single base away; this may be a read error. The chain carries TRBV7-7 and TRBJ2-2; D is tentatively TRBD1 or TRBD2 (5 bases each). The CDR3 sequence is 14 residues long. The germline gives CDR1 SSHAT, CDR2 FNYEAQ (reference sequence). The CDR3 nucleotides are TGTGCTGGCAGCTCGAATCAGGGAGCCGGGGAGCTGTTTTTT. This encodes CAGSSNQGAGELFF.

This rearrangement joins TRBV5-1 to TRBJ2-7, with 9 bases lining up with TRBD2. V shed 7 bases, J shed 6 bases, and the junction held 14 bases outside the gene matches. This CDR3 is built from 15 residues. CDR1 and CDR2 from the germline V gene are SGHRS and YFSETQ. The CDR3 DNA follows: TGCGCCAGCGGAGGGAGAACCGGGACTAGCACCGAGCAGTACTTC. Its translation: CASGGRTGTSTEQYF.

The V call is TRBV6-2 or TRBV6-3, the J call TRBJ1-5, with 8 nucleotides matching TRBD1. This CDR3 spans 18 amino acids. CDR1 is MNHEY and CDR2 is SVGEGT in the germline V gene. Trimming took 1 base from V and 4 from J; bases not matched to a gene: 12. CDR3 bases: TGTGCCAGCAGTTACTTTGCAGGGGGCGCCAGGGTAAATCAGCCCCAGCATTTT. Translating it yields CASSYFAGGARVNQPQHF.

The V call is TRBV2, the J call TRBJ2-7, with 7 bases that match TRBD2. Trimming removed 6 bases from V and 1 base from J; junction bases left unmatched: 6. The CDR3 contains 14 residues. CDR1 and CDR2 from the germline V gene are SNHLY and FYNNEI. The CDR3: CASSPVGGSYEQYF. CDR3 DNA: TGTGCCAGCAGCCCCGTGGGGGGGTCCTACGAGCAGTACTTC. Looking up the rest from reference TRBV2 and TRBJ2-7 gives the full variable domain: EPEVTQTPSHQVTQMGQEVILRCVPISNHLYFYWYRQILGQKVEFLVSFYNNEISEKSEIFDDQFSVERPDGSNFTLKIRSTKLEDSAMYFCASSPVGGSYEQYFGPGTRLTVT.

This clonotype appeared a few times. CDR3 sequence: CASSGPPWDGTYEQYF. CDR3 DNA sequence: TGTGCCAGCAGCGGGCCCCCTTGGGACGGTACCTACGAGCAGTACTTC. The chain uses TRBV9 and TRBJ2-7; D possibly matches TRBD1 or TRBD2 (5 bases each). V lost 3 bases, J lost 2 bases, and 18 bases lay in between. The CDR3 has 16 amino acids. The V gene's germline CDR1 is SGDLS and CDR2 YYNGEE. The whole variable domain, remainder taken from reference TRBV9 and TRBJ2-7, is DSGVTQTPKHLITATGQRVTLRCSPRSGDLSVYWYQQSLDQGLQFLIQYYNGEERAKGNILERFSAQQFPDLHSELNLSSLELGDSALYFCASSGPPWDGTYEQYFGPGTRLTVT.

This clonotype was found a few times. J is TRBJ2-3 and V is TRBV7-2; D gene uncertain. V was cut by 5 bases and J by 0 bases, with 15 bases left in between. The CDR3 runs 16 residues. The germline CDR1 and CDR2 sequences are SGHTA and FQGNSA. The CDR3 loop reads CASSRPQTPSTDTQYF. In DNA, the CDR3 is TGTGCCAGCAGCCGTCCCCAGACTCCGAGCACAGATACGCAGTATTTT.

This clonotype was recorded at least ten times. V is TRBV11-3 and J is TRBJ2-3; D is unresolved. Trimming removed 6 bases from V and 2 bases from J, with 15 bases in between. From germline, CDR1 is SGHNT and CDR2 YENEEA. The CDR3 covers 15 residues. CDR3 coding DNA: TGTGCCAGCAGTCAGTCGGCCTACTTCACAGATACGCAGTATTTT. This sequence encodes CASSQSAYFTDTQYF.

The chain is built from TRBV29-1 and TRBJ1-4; 8 bases agree with TRBD1. There are 14 residues in the CDR3. The germline V gene encodes CDR1 SQVTM and CDR2 ANQGSEA. With V trimmed by 3 bases and J by 10 bases, 10 bases remained unmatched. In DNA form, the CDR3 reads TGCAGCGTTGAGTGGGCCAGGGGGCCGGGAAAACTGTTTTTT. Protein product: CSVEWARGPGKLFF.

This clonotype has more than one count but fewer than ten. The chain has TRBV7-2 and TRBJ2-7; TRBD1 aligns across 8 bases. Germline V gene lookup returns CDR1 SGHTA and CDR2 FQGNSA. This CDR3 is 19 amino acids long. V lost 5 bases to trimming and J lost 5 bases; unmatched junction nucleotides: 23. The CDR3 here is CASSPRGFIGQGGFDEQYF. The CDR3 DNA is TGTGCCAGCAGCCCCAGGGGATTTATCGGACAGGGCGGGTTTGACGAGCAGTACTTC. The full variable domain, with the rest looked up from reference TRBV7-2 and TRBJ2-7, is GAGVSQSPSNKVTEKGKDVELRCDPISGHTALYWYRQSLGQGLEFLIYFQGNSAPDKSGLPSDRFSAERTGGSVSTLTIQRTQQEDSAVYLCASSPRGFIGQGGFDEQYFGPGTRLTVT.

This clonotype came up many times. The chain couples TRBV12-3 or TRBV12-4 to TRBJ2-2; D is uncertain. With 4 bases removed from V and 7 bases from J, the gap between germline ends came to 13 bases. This CDR3 region has 14 residues. In DNA, the CDR3 is TGTGCCAGCAGTTCCCTCAGGAACGGCGGGGAGCTGTTTTTT. Translation: CASSSLRNGGELFF.

This chain connects TRBV14 to TRBJ1-2; D gene ambiguous. Germline V gene data show CDR1 as SGHDN and CDR2 as FVKESK. This CDR3 contains 13 residues. V gave up 5 bases and J gave up 4 bases, with 11 bases separating them. Written as DNA, the CDR3 is TGTGCCAGCAGCTGGACGGCCGCCTATGGCTACACCTTC. This sequence encodes CASSWTAAYGYTF.

A word on this clonotype: A much more abundant neighbour one base away suggests this may be a read error. This rearrangement joins TRBV29-1 to TRBJ1-1, with D perhaps matching TRBD1 (5 bases). The germline CDR1 and CDR2 sequences are SQVTM and ANQGSEA. The CDR3 contains 13 residues. CDR3 loop: CGVKQQVYTEAFF. The CDR3 region has the DNA TGCGGCGTTAAACAACAGGTTTACACTGAAGCTTTCTTT. The full variable domain, in which reference TRBV29-1 and TRBJ1-1 provide the parts outside the CDR3, is SAVISQKPSRDICQRGTSLTIQCQVDSQVTMMFWYRQQPGQSLTLIATANQGSEATYESGFVIDKFPISRPNLTFSTLTVSNMSPEDSSIYLCGVKQQVYTEAFFGQGTRLTVV.

This clonotype was observed many times. The chain employs TRBV29-1 and TRBJ1-2; a possible D gene is TRBD1 (6 bases). V gave up 3 bases and J gave up 7 bases, with 12 bases separating them. CDR1 is SQVTM and CDR2 is ANQGSEA in the germline V gene. The CDR3 extends over 12 amino acids. The CDR3 loop reads CSVDWGAVGYTF. CDR3 nucleotide sequence: TGCAGCGTTGATTGGGGGGCGGTTGGCTACACCTTC.

Points on this clonotype: This may come from a read error, since a much larger clone is one base off. The rearrangement uses TRBV6-5 and TRBJ2-2; 7 bases align to TRBD1. Germline CDR1 reads MNHEY; CDR2 reads SVGAGI. With V trimmed by 10 bases and J by 7 bases, 15 bases remained unmatched. This CDR3 comprises 15 residues. CDR3 region: CATQGVAGGSGELFF. CDR3 nucleotide sequence: TGTGCCACCCAAGGTGTGGCAGGGGGAAGCGGGGAGCTGTTTTTT.

About this clonotype: A read error is possible here, since a much larger clone lies one base away. J is TRBJ1-1 and V is TRBV5-1; D is uncertain. V was cut by 3 bases and J by 10 bases, with 16 bases left in between. Germline assignment: CDR1 SGHRS and CDR2 YFSETQ. The CDR3 runs 13 residues. Written as DNA, the CDR3 is TGCGCCAGCAGCTCGAAGGCCGGGCTGAGAGCTTTCTTT. Translated: CASSSKAGLRAFF. The whole variable domain, filled in from reference TRBV5-1 and TRBJ1-1, reads KAGVTQTPRYLIKTRGQQVTLSCSPISGHRSVSWYQQTPGQGLQFLFEYFSETQRNKGNFPGRFSGRQFSNSRSEMNVSTLELGDSALYLCASSSKAGLRAFFGQGTRLTVV.

The table lists this clonotype with a few counts. The chain couples TRBV28 to TRBJ1-5, with TRBD1 identical over 9 bases. From germline, CDR1 is MDHEN and CDR2 SYDVKM. The V segment lost 6 bases and the J segment 8 bases; nucleotides outside the gene matches: 5. The CDR3 runs 13 residues. DNA of the CDR3: TGTGCCAGCAGCGGCGACAGGGGGAAGCCCCAGCATTTT. Its translation: CASSGDRGKPQHF. Looking up the rest from reference TRBV28 and TRBJ1-5 gives the full variable domain: DVKVTQSSRYLVKRTGEKVFLECVQDMDHENMFWYRQDPGLGLRLIYFSYDVKMKEKGDIPEGYSVSREKKERFSLILESASTNQTSMYLCASSGDRGKPQHFGDGTRLSIL.

This clonotype has a handful of counts. The chain links TRBV29-1 to TRBJ1-1, with a weak D call TRBD1 (5 bases). The CDR3 totals 13 residues. Germline V lookup: CDR1 SQVTM, CDR2 ANQGSEA. Trimming stripped 7 bases from V and 5 bases from J, with 17 bases between. The CDR3: CSAMGGCGTEAFF. Written as DNA, the CDR3 is TGCAGCGCCATGGGGGGGTGCGGGACTGAAGCTTTCTTT.

This clonotype is judged medium-sized. This sequence joins TRBV27 and TRBJ1-6; D gene uncertain. The CDR3 has 16 residues. Trimming pared 2 bases from V and 1 base from J, leaving 9 bases between. CDR1 is MNHEY, CDR2 SMNVEV, per germline (reference sequence). The CDR3 region is CASSLLRNSYNSPLHF. The CDR3, as DNA: TGTGCCAGCAGTTTACTTCGGAATTCCTATAATTCACCCCTCCACTTT.

This clonotype was counted many times. The genes are TRBV6-5 and TRBJ2-7, with D perhaps TRBD1 or TRBD2 (6 bases each). Germline V lookup: CDR1 MNHEY, CDR2 SVGAGI. Trimming took off 3 bases at V and 6 bases at J, with 15 bases between the two ends. The CDR3 extends over 14 amino acids. The CDR3 DNA reads TGTGCCAGCAGTTATATCGGGGGCGAGGGCGAGCAGTACTTC. This encodes CASSYIGGEGEQYF.

This clonotype has ten or more counts. The V gene is TRBV10-3, the J gene TRBJ2-3; D remains ambiguous. CDR3 length: 15 amino acids. Germline V gene sequence: CDR1 ENHRY, CDR2 SYGVKD. V lost 0 bases and J 3 bases, leaving 10 bases between the germline ends. Written as DNA, the CDR3 is TGTGCCATCAGTGAGTCGAGTGTTAGGACAGATACGCAGTATTTT. Residues: CAISESSVRTDTQYF.

The V and J genes are TRBV7-2 and TRBJ1-5; maybe TRBD1 (5 bases). Trimming shortened V by 2 bases and J by 11 bases, and 19 bases separated the two germline ends. Looked up from germline, CDR1 is SGHTA and CDR2 is FQGNSA. The CDR3 contains 15 residues. The CDR3 sequence is CASSLSNEEWGTQHF. In DNA, the CDR3 is TGTGCCAGCAGCTTATCGAACGAAGAATGGGGGACCCAGCATTTT.

This chain uses TRBV6-1 with TRBJ1-1; D is undetermined. The V gene lost 2 bases and the J gene lost 7 bases, with 11 bases spanning the gap. CDR1 and CDR2 from the germline V gene are MNHNS and SASEGT. CDR3 length equals 13 residues. The CDR3 sequence is CASSEMRPGEAFF. CDR3 nucleotides: TGTGCCAGCAGTGAAATGAGGCCAGGTGAAGCTTTCTTT.

This sequence joins TRBV29-1 and TRBJ1-5; D unresolved. Trimming cost V 4 bases and J 4 bases, with 11 bases left between them. There are 13 residues in the CDR3. CDR1 SQVTM and CDR2 ANQGSEA come from the germline V gene. The CDR3 DNA is TGCAGCGTTGGAGACGGCTTTAATCAGCCCCAGCATTTT. Protein: CSVGDGFNQPQHF.

This clonotype has only a few counts. The V and J genes are TRBV20-1 and TRBJ1-1; D may be TRBD1 (5 bases). The germline gives CDR1 DFQATT, CDR2 SNEGSKA (reference sequence). This CDR3 comprises 11 residues. V gave up 5 bases and J gave up 7 bases, with 11 bases separating them. The CDR3 is CSAQGPYEAFF. The CDR3 coding sequence is TGCAGTGCTCAGGGACCCTATGAAGCTTTCTTT.

This clonotype was detected ten times or more. The chain has TRBV6-6 and TRBJ2-7, with D possibly TRBD2 on 6 matching bases. V was pared by 6 bases and J by 3 bases, with 18 bases between. CDR3 length: 15 amino acids. The germline CDR1 and CDR2 sequences are MNHNY and SVGAGI (reference sequence). CDR3 in amino acids: CASSSGGGLVYEQYF. The CDR3 coding sequence is TGTGCCAGCAGCTCCGGTGGAGGGTTGGTCTACGAGCAGTACTTC.

There are many counts of this clonotype. The V and J genes are TRBV29-1 and TRBJ2-1, with TRBD1 identical over 8 bases. The germline V gene encodes CDR1 SQVTM and CDR2 ANQGSEA. The CDR3 is 14 amino acids. The ends lost 7 bases at V and 0 bases at J; junction bases unmatched: 5. The CDR3 spells CSGQGRNSYNEQFF. CDR3 coding DNA: TGCAGCGGACAGGGGCGCAACTCCTACAATGAGCAGTTCTTC.

In this sample, this clonotype turned up many times. The CDR3 protein is CASGTGFMNTEAFF. Written as DNA, the CDR3 is TGTGCCAGCGGGACAGGATTCATGAACACTGAAGCTTTCTTT. This rearrangement joins TRBV28 to TRBJ1-1; 8 bases fit TRBD1. CDR1 is MDHEN, CDR2 SYDVKM, per germline. The CDR3 is 14 residues long. J gave up 0 bases and V 8 bases, and 5 bases lay outside the gene matches.

This clonotype has a handful of counts. The gene calls are TRBV6-2 or TRBV6-3 and TRBJ1-5; D is perhaps TRBD1 (5 bases). The CDR3 totals 15 residues. Trimming removed 5 bases from V and 8 bases from J, with 19 bases in between. The V gene's germline CDR1 is MNHEY and CDR2 SVGEGT. The CDR3 sequence: CASSPSTSMDKPQHF. DNA for the CDR3: TGTGCCAGCAGTCCCTCAACTTCGATGGACAAGCCCCAGCATTTT.

In this sample, this clonotype turned up many times. V usage is TRBV7-2 and J usage is TRBJ2-3; no definite D call. V shed 4 bases and J shed 3 bases, with 5 bases lying between them. This CDR3 has 12 amino acids. The V gene's germline CDR1 is SGHTA and CDR2 FQGNSA. The CDR3 loop is CASSWGTDTQYF. CDR3 coding DNA: TGTGCCAGCAGCTGGGGAACAGATACGCAGTATTTT.